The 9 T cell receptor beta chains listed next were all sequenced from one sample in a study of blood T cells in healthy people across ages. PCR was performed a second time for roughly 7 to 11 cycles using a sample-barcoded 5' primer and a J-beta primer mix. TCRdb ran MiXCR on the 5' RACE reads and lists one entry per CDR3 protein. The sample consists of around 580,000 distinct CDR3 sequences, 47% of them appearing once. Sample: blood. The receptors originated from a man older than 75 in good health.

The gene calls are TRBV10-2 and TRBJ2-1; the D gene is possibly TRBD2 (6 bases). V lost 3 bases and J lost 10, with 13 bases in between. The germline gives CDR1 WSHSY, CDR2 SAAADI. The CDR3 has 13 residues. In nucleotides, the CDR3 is TGCGCCAGCAGTGAAATTTGGCTAGCGGAGCAGTTCTTC. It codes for CASSEIWLAEQFF.

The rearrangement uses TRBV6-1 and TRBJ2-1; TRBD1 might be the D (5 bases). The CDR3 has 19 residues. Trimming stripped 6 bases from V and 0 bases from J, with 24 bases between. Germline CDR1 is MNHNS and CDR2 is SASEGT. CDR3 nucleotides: TGTGCCAGCAGGGCTACAGGAGACTTCACCGTTAGCTCCTACAATGAGCAGTTCTTC. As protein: CASRATGDFTVSSYNEQFF.

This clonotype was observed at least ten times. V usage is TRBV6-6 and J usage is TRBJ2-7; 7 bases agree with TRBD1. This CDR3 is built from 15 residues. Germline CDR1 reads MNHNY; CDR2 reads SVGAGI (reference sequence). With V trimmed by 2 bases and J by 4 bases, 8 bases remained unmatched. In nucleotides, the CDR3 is TGTGCCAGCAGTTACGACAGGGTCGGTTTGTACGAGCAGTACTTC. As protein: CASSYDRVGLYEQYF.

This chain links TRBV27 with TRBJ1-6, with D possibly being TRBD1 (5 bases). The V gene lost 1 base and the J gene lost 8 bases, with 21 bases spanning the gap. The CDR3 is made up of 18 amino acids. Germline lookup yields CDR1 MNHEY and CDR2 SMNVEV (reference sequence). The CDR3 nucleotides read TGTGCCAGCAGTTTATTCTCAACGGGACCCCCGGGGGATTCACCCCTCCACTTT. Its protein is CASSLFSTGPPGDSPLHF.

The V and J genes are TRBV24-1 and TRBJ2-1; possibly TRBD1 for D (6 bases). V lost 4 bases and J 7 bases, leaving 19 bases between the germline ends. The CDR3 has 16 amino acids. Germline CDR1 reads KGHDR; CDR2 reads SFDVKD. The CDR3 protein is CATSDATGPKFNEQFF. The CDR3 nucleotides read TGTGCCACCAGTGACGCGACAGGCCCGAAATTTAATGAGCAGTTCTTC.

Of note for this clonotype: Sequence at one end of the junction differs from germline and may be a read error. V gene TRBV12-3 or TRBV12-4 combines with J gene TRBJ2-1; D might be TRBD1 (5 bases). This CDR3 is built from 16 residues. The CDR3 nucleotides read TGTGCCGGCAGTTTGAGTGTTACAGGAAAATACAATGAGCAGTTCTTC. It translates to CAGSLSVTGKYNEQFF.

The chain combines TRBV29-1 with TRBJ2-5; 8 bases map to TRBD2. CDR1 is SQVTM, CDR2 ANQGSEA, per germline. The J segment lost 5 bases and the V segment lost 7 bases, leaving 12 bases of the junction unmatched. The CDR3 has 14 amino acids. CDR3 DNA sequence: TGCAGCGCGTTAGCGGGACGGACTCGGGAGACCCAGTACTTC. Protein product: CSALAGRTRETQYF.

The CDR3 loop is CASSLELAGSYEQYF. In DNA form, the CDR3 reads TGTGCCAGCAGCTTAGAACTAGCGGGCTCCTACGAGCAGTACTTC. The V call is TRBV7-2, the J call TRBJ2-7; 9 bases match TRBD2. The CDR3 is 15 amino acids. Germline V gives CDR1 SGHTA, CDR2 FQGNSA. Trimming took 1 base from V and 0 from J; bases not matched to a gene: 1. Drawing the rest from reference TRBV7-2 and TRBJ2-7, the complete variable domain is GAGVSQSPSNKVTEKGKDVELRCDPISGHTALYWYRQSLGQGLEFLIYFQGNSAPDKSGLPSDRFSAERTGGSVSTLTIQRTQQEDSAVYLCASSLELAGSYEQYFGPGTRLTVT.

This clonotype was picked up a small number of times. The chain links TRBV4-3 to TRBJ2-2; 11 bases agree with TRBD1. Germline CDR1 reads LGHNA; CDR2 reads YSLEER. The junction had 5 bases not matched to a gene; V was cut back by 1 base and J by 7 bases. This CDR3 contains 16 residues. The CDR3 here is CASSQGTGGYGGELFF. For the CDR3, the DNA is TGCGCCAGCAGCCAAGGGACAGGGGGCTATGGCGGGGAGCTGTTTTTT.